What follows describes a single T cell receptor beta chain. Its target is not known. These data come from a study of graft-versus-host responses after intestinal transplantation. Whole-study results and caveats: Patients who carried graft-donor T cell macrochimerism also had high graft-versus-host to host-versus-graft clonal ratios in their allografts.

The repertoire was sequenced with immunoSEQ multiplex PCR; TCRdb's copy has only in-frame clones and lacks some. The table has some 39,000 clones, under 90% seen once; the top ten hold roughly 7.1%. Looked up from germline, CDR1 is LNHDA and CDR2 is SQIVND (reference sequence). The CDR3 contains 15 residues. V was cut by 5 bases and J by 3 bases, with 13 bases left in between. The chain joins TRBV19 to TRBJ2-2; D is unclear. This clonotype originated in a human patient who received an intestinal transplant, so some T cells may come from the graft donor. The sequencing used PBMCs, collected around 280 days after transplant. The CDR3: CASSLGPVDTGELFF. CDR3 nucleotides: TGTGCCAGTAGTCTTGGGCCTGTTGACACCGGGGAGCTGTTTTTT.